These 20 T cell receptor beta chains came from one sample sequenced in a study of cytomegalovirus exposure and HLA in healthy donors. Use of 60 Vbeta and 13 Jbeta primers characterized the PCR. Sequencing used immunoSEQ multiplex PCR; TCRdb keeps in-frame clones, though not all of them. This sample's table reports around 25,000 clones. The sequenced sample consisted of PBMCs. The receptors originated from a male donor in good health and CMV-seropositive.

The rearrangement joins TRBV20-1 to TRBJ2-1; TRBD2 matches at 7 bases. CDR3 size: 11 residues. Per the germline V gene, CDR1 is DFQATT and CDR2 is SNEGSKA (reference sequence). The ends lost 6 bases at V and 12 bases at J; junction bases unmatched: 8. The CDR3 spells CSAAREGRQFF. The CDR3 coding sequence is TGCAGTGCCGCTAGGGAGGGTCGGCAGTTCTTC.

V is TRBV7-2 and J is TRBJ1-6; D gene unclear. The CDR3 has 12 residues. Germline loops: CDR1 SGHTA, CDR2 FQGNSA. V was cut by 2 bases and J by 16 bases, with 12 bases left in between. CDR3 in DNA: TGTGCCAGCAGCTTATACTCCCGAGAGCTCCACTTT. This codes for CASSLYSRELHF.

The rearrangement uses TRBV5-1 and TRBJ1-2; 8 nucleotides align to TRBD1. Germline V CDR1 and CDR2: SGHRS, YFSETQ. V dropped 5 bases and J dropped 1; count of bases not matched to a gene: 7. The CDR3 is made up of 15 amino acids. The CDR3, as DNA: TGCGCCAGCAGGGGATGGACAGGGATTAACTATGGCTACACCTTC. Translation gives CASRGWTGINYGYTF.

This rearrangement joins TRBV14 to TRBJ2-1, with 10 bases that match TRBD2. V lost 4 bases and J lost 8; bases outside the gene matches: 8. Germline values: CDR1 SGHDN, CDR2 FVKESK. This CDR3 has 15 amino acids. CDR3: CASSPGRLAGDEQFF. In DNA form, the CDR3 reads TGTGCCAGCAGCCCAGGTCGGCTAGCGGGAGATGAGCAGTTCTTC.

The CDR3 DNA is TGTGCCAGCGGTTCCGGGACAACGAACTATGGCTACACCTTC. This gives the protein CASGSGTTNYGYTF. V is TRBV28 and J is TRBJ1-2; tentative D call: TRBD1 (6 bases). V shed 8 bases and J shed 2 bases, with 15 bases lying between them. The CDR3 runs 14 residues. Per the germline V gene, CDR1 is MDHEN and CDR2 is SYDVKM.

The V and J genes are TRBV9 and TRBJ2-2; TRBD1 is a possible D gene (5 bases). This CDR3 spans 16 amino acids. In germline, CDR1 is SGDLS, CDR2 YYNGEE. V lost 0 bases to trimming and J lost 2 bases, with 11 bases between them. DNA for the CDR3: TGTGCCAGCAGCGTAGGTGGGGCTGGCAACACCGGGGAGCTGTTTTTT. Its translation is CASSVGGAGNTGELFF.

V gene TRBV19 combines with J gene TRBJ1-4, with 7 bases aligning to TRBD1. Germline CDR1 and CDR2: LNHDA and SQIVND (reference sequence). CDR3 size: 14 residues. The V and J ends lost 3 bases and 7 bases, in that order; junction bases with no gene match: 5. For the CDR3, the DNA is TGTGCCAGTAGTATTGATAGGGGGCGTGAAAAACTGTTTTTT. The encoded protein is CASSIDRGREKLFF.

The chain combines TRBV6-5 with TRBJ1-2; 7 bases are a match to TRBD1. After removal of 6 bases from V and 8 bases from J, the junction contained 6 bases not matched to a gene. Germline V gene sequence: CDR1 MNHEY, CDR2 SVGAGI. The CDR3 sequence is 12 residues long. The CDR3, as DNA: TGTGCCAGCAGCCCCTACAGGGGCGGCTACACCTTC. Residues: CASSPYRGGYTF.

The rearrangement joins TRBV10-3 to TRBJ2-3, with TRBD2 matching 11 bases. This CDR3 is 16 amino acids long. J was trimmed by 2 bases and V by 3 bases; bases with no gene match: 4. The germline gives CDR1 ENHRY, CDR2 SYGVKD. CDR3 bases: TGTGCCATCAGTGATAGACTAGCGGGAAACACAGATACGCAGTATTTT. This translates into CAISDRLAGNTDTQYF.

J is TRBJ2-7 and V is TRBV12-2; TRBD1 is taken as the D call from the table, unchecked against the DNA. TRBV12-2 is tagged as a pseudogene. This CDR3 contains 14 residues. This CDR3 reads CASRLRDKSYEQYF. CDR3 in DNA: TGTGCAAGTCGCTTAAGGGACAAATCCTACGAGCAGTACTTC.

CDR3 DNA: TGTGCCAGCAGTTTCACCCGAGGGACAGGGCGCACTGAAGCTTTCTTT. Translated: CASSFTRGTGRTEAFF. The chain joins TRBV28 to TRBJ1-1; 9 bases line up with TRBD1. After removal of 3 bases from V and 4 bases from J, the junction contained 9 bases not matched to a gene. Germline V CDR1 and CDR2: MDHEN, SYDVKM. There are 16 residues in the CDR3. The full variable domain, with the rest looked up from reference TRBV28 and TRBJ1-1, is DVKVTQSSRYLVKRTGEKVFLECVQDMDHENMFWYRQDPGLGLRLIYFSYDVKMKEKGDIPEGYSVSREKKERFSLILESASTNQTSMYLCASSFTRGTGRTEAFFGQGTRLTVV.

J is TRBJ2-7 and V is TRBV6-5; maybe TRBD1 (6 bases). Germline CDR1 reads MNHEY; CDR2 reads SVGAGI. Between the trimmed V and J ends, which lost 6 bases and 2 bases, there was a span of 11 bases. CDR3 length equals 13 residues. The CDR3: CASSRDTAYEQYF. The CDR3 DNA sequence: TGTGCCAGCAGCAGGGACACCGCCTACGAGCAGTACTTC.

The rearrangement joins TRBV28 to TRBJ1-1; D is unclear. The CDR3 consists of 11 residues. Germline CDR1 and CDR2: MDHEN and SYDVKM. With 2 bases removed from V and 10 bases from J, the gap between germline ends came to 8 bases. CDR3 coding DNA: TGTGCCAGCAGTTTAGCTCGGGGAGCTTTCTTT. It is translated as CASSLARGAFF.

The V call is TRBV5-1, the J call TRBJ1-1, with a tentative D call TRBD1 (6 bases). This CDR3 has 14 amino acids. V dropped 4 bases and J dropped 0 bases, with 10 bases sitting between them. Germline CDR1 is SGHRS and CDR2 is YFSETQ. Here the CDR3 DNA reads TGCGCCAGCAGCGAGGACAGTTTGAACACTGAAGCTTTCTTT. Translating it yields CASSEDSLNTEAFF. Filled out from reference TRBV5-1 and TRBJ1-1, the complete variable domain reads KAGVTQTPRYLIKTRGQQVTLSCSPISGHRSVSWYQQTPGQGLQFLFEYFSETQRNKGNFPGRFSGRQFSNSRSEMNVSTLELGDSALYLCASSEDSLNTEAFFGQGTRLTVV.

This chain joins TRBV27 and TRBJ1-1, with 8 bases that match TRBD1. The CDR3 has 13 amino acids. Trimming cost V 5 bases and J 5 bases; bases outside gene matches: 4. Germline V gives CDR1 MNHEY, CDR2 SMNVEV (reference sequence). The CDR3 reads CASSTGGRTEAFF. The CDR3 DNA follows: TGTGCCAGCAGTACAGGGGGAAGGACTGAAGCTTTCTTT.

The chain couples TRBV6-4 to TRBJ2-1; the match to TRBD2 covers 7 bases. This CDR3 region has 16 residues. Germline trimming cut 0 bases from V and 4 bases from J; bases unmatched to any gene: 6. Germline values: CDR1 MRHNA, CDR2 SNTAGT. DNA of the CDR3: TGTGCCAGCAGTGACTCGAGTGGGGAGGGGTACAATGAGCAGTTCTTC. Its protein is CASSDSSGEGYNEQFF.

This chain links TRBV7-3 with TRBJ1-5; 8 bases align to TRBD1. In germline, CDR1 is SGHTA, CDR2 FQGTGA. This CDR3 has 13 amino acids. The V and J ends lost 4 bases and 6 bases, in that order; junction bases with no gene match: 2. The CDR3: CASSSDRGQPQHF. For the CDR3, the DNA is TGTGCCAGCAGCTCCGACAGGGGTCAGCCCCAGCATTTT.

The V and J genes are TRBV9 and TRBJ2-5, with 9 bases that match TRBD1. The J segment lost 5 bases and the V segment lost 0 bases, leaving 2 bases of the junction unmatched. Germline CDR1 is SGDLS and CDR2 is YYNGEE. The CDR3 consists of 14 residues. The chain's CDR3 is CASSVDGTGETQYF. DNA of the CDR3: TGTGCCAGCAGCGTAGACGGGACAGGGGAGACCCAGTACTTC.

The CDR3 protein is CASSAYRGGEQYF. CDR3 bases: TGTGCCAGCAGTGCTTACAGGGGGGGCGAGCAGTACTTC. The chain is built from TRBV25-1 and TRBJ2-7; D may be TRBD1 (8 bases). Germline values: CDR1 MGHDK, CDR2 SYGVNS. CDR3 length: 13 residues. Trimming took off 4 bases at V and 6 bases at J, with 13 bases between the two ends.

The chain combines TRBV6-1 with TRBJ1-4, with 7 bases matching TRBD1. The CDR3 covers 14 residues. Germline values: CDR1 MNHNS, CDR2 SASEGT. The junction had 7 bases not matched to a gene; V was cut back by 5 bases and J by 7 bases. CDR3 loop: CASSIRQGGEKLFF. In DNA, the CDR3 is TGTGCCAGCAGTATACGACAGGGCGGTGAAAAACTGTTTTTT.